The 15 T cell receptor beta chains reported below all come from one sample, sequenced in a study of T cells in women clearing cervical HPV infection. Sequencing used immunoSEQ multiplex PCR; TCRdb keeps in-frame clones, though not all of them. The sample has 20,000 or so clones; the top ten hold over 9%. Sequenced input: blood buffy coat. The receptors were gathered from a woman aged 18-69 years with a cervical HPV16 infection that either progressed to CIN3+ or cleared (not recorded which).

Points on this clone: The read terminates 3 residues ahead of where the CDR3 ends, so the germline J gene completes it. The V call is TRBV19, the J call TRBJ2-2, with 9 bases aligning to TRBD1. Per the germline V gene, CDR1 is LNHDA and CDR2 is SQIVND (reference sequence). The CDR3 length is 14 residues. CDR3 protein: CASSMDRGNEKLFF. The sequenced part of the CDR3 DNA is TGTGCCAGTAGTATGGACAGGGGTAATGAAAAG.

Remarks on this clone: Read sequence stops 3 residues before the CDR3 end, and the germline J gene provides the missing end. The rearrangement joins TRBV18 to TRBJ1-2; D is possibly TRBD1 (5 bases). CDR1 is KGHSH and CDR2 is LQKENI in the germline V gene. The CDR3 spans 12 residues. CDR3 bases read: TGTGCCAGCTCACCCGTGGCGGGGGAC. Translating it yields CASSPVAGD. In full, the CDR3 reads CASSPVAGDYTF.

Of note for this clone: The missing CDR3 end, 3 residues past where the read stops, is filled in from the germline J gene. V and J are TRBV19 and TRBJ1-3, with 7 bases aligning to TRBD1. The CDR3 extends over 15 amino acids. CDR1 LNHDA and CDR2 SQIVND come from the germline V gene (reference sequence). V lost 5 bases to trimming and J lost 0 bases; unmatched junction nucleotides: 4. CDR3 DNA, as far as it was read: TGTGCCAGTAGTTGGGCAGGGGGCTCTGGAAACACC. This sequence encodes CASSWAGGSGNT. In full, the CDR3 is CASSWAGGSGNTIYF.

Remarks on this clone: The read is 3 residues too short to cover the CDR3 end, so that end is filled in from the germline J gene. The chain couples TRBV10-3 to TRBJ2-3; tentative D call: TRBD1 (5 bases). CDR3 length equals 13 residues. Germline loops: CDR1 ENHRY, CDR2 SYGVKD. Partial CDR3 DNA: TGTGCCACCGGGCGACAAGGACATCAGCCG. This sequence encodes CATGRQGHQP. The CDR3 in full is CATGRQGHQPQYF.

The CDR3 bases that were read are TGCAGTGCCACGACAGATAGCAATCAGCCC. Translated: CSATTDSNQP. Given in full, the CDR3 is CSATTDSNQPQHF. The chain is built from TRBV20-1 and TRBJ1-5, with D possibly matching TRBD1 (5 bases). The read terminates 3 residues ahead of where the CDR3 ends, so the germline J gene completes it. V was cut by 6 bases and J by 0 bases, with 9 bases left in between. Germline lookup yields CDR1 DFQATT and CDR2 SNEGSKA (reference sequence). The CDR3 is made up of 13 amino acids.

Comment on this clone: The read ends 3 residues early relative to the CDR3; the germline J gene fills the gap. The chain combines TRBV6-1 with TRBJ2-1, with D possibly matching TRBD2 (6 bases). Looked up from germline, CDR1 is MNHNS and CDR2 is SASEGT. Deletions cut 4 bases from V and 2 bases from J, with 12 bases between. This CDR3 is 15 amino acids long. Partial CDR3 DNA: TGTGCCAGCAGTGCCGGGACTTCCCCCTACAATGAG. Protein sequence: CASSAGTSPYNE. The entire CDR3 protein reads CASSAGTSPYNEQFF.

About this clone itself: The read stops 3 residues short of the end of the CDR3; the missing end is completed from the germline J gene. V and J are TRBV14 and TRBJ1-1; 7 positions match TRBD1. Germline CDR1 SGHDN, CDR2 FVKESK. Trimming cost V 4 bases and J 0 bases; bases outside gene matches: 5. This CDR3 spans 15 amino acids. The CDR3 region is CASSRWTGMNTEAFF. The DNA read from the CDR3 is TGTGCCAGCAGCCGCTGGACAGGCATGAACACTGAA. The entire variable domain, with the rest obtained from reference TRBV14 and TRBJ1-1, is as follows: EAGVTQFPSHSVIEKGQTVTLRCDPISGHDNLYWYRRVMGKEIKFLLHFVKESKQDESGMPNNRFLAERTGGTYSTLKVQPAELEDSGVYFCASSRWTGMNTEAFFGQGTRLTVV.

In regard to this clone: The CDR3 goes on 3 residues after the read ends, and that part is filled in from the germline J gene. The chain joins TRBV28 to TRBJ1-6; 9 bases map to TRBD1. Germline values: CDR1 MDHEN, CDR2 SYDVKM. J lost 1 base, V lost 10 bases, and 14 bases had no gene match. The CDR3 length is 18 residues. The CDR3 DNA, read in part, is TGTGCCATCAGGGGTCGACAGGGGGTTGGGTCCTATAATTCACCC. This translates into CAIRGRQGVGSYNSP. The entire CDR3 is CAIRGRQGVGSYNSPLHF.

Note on this clone: Coverage ceases 3 residues before the CDR3 finishes, and the germline J gene fills in the end. This chain joins TRBV15 and TRBJ2-7, with 11 bases lining up with TRBD1. Trimming cost V 1 base and J 5 bases; bases outside gene matches: 7. Germline V lookup: CDR1 LNHNV, CDR2 YYDKDF (reference sequence). The CDR3 is 16 residues long. The CDR3 loop reads CATSRVGTGGTHEQYF. CDR3 bases read: TGTGCCACCAGCAGAGTTGGGACAGGGGGAACCCACGAG.

With respect to this clone: With the read ending 3 residues before the CDR3 end, the germline J gene is used to fill in that end. The rearrangement uses TRBV28 and TRBJ1-5; weak D call: TRBD1 (6 bases). The CDR3 covers 15 residues. The V end lost 6 bases, the J end lost 5 bases, and 17 bases lay between the germline ends. Germline CDR1 reads MDHEN; CDR2 reads SYDVKM. Here the CDR3 reads CASSSQGIPYQPQHF. Partial CDR3 DNA: TGTGCCAGCAGCTCACAGGGAATCCCATATCAGCCC.

Concerning this clone: The DNA ends 3 residues before the CDR3 does, and the rest of the CDR3 is filled in from the germline J gene. The chain links TRBV9 to TRBJ1-6, with a weak D call TRBD1 (5 bases). The length of the CDR3 is 15 residues. Germline CDR1 and CDR2: SGDLS and YYNGEE. Trimming stripped 4 bases from V and 10 bases from J, with 18 bases between. CDR3 sequence: CASSPRLGEGSPLHF. Partial CDR3 DNA: TGTGCCAGCAGCCCCCGACTAGGGGAAGGATCACCC.

On this clone itself: Read sequence stops 3 residues before the CDR3 end, and the germline J gene provides the missing end. V gene TRBV19 combines with J gene TRBJ2-3, with a possible D match to TRBD1 (5 bases). The CDR3 spans 17 residues. The germline gives CDR1 LNHDA, CDR2 SQIVND (reference sequence). CDR3 DNA (partial): TGTGCCAGTAGTAAGGAATTGGGGCAGCCGAGCAATCAGCCG. It translates to CASSKELGQPSNQP. The complete CDR3 protein is CASSKELGQPSNQPQYF.

Comment on this clone: With the read ending 3 residues before the CDR3 end, the germline J gene is used to fill in that end. The rearrangement links TRBV5-1 to TRBJ2-6; possible D gene TRBD2, 5 bases. CDR1 SGHRS and CDR2 YFSETQ come from the germline V gene. The CDR3 has 17 residues. V lost 0 bases to trimming and J lost 2 bases, with 12 bases between them. The sequenced part of the CDR3 DNA is TGCGCCAGCAGCTTGGGCACCCGGGGTGCTGGGGCCAACGTC. This translates into CASSLGTRGAGANV. The full-length CDR3 reads as CASSLGTRGAGANVLTF.

As regards this clone: The sequence runs out 3 residues before the end of the CDR3; the remainder is reconstructed from the germline J gene. This chain joins TRBV14 and TRBJ2-7; 8 nucleotides match TRBD1. V was pared by 4 bases and J by 3 bases, with 5 bases of the junction left unmatched. This CDR3 has 14 residues. CDR1 is SGHDN, CDR2 FVKESK, per germline. CDR3 sequence: CASSPGTGNYEQYF. Incomplete CDR3 DNA: TGTGCCAGCAGCCCTGGGACAGGCAACTACGAG.

On this clone itself: The missing CDR3 end, 3 residues past where the read stops, is filled in from the germline J gene. The chain combines TRBV6-2 or TRBV6-3 with TRBJ1-2; 7 bases line up with TRBD1. CDR1 MNHEY and CDR2 SVGEGT come from the germline V gene. The CDR3 runs to 16 residues. Trimming took 6 bases from V and 7 from J; bases not matched to a gene: 17. CDR3 in amino acids: CASSNPYRGFDFGYTF. CDR3 DNA (partial): TGTGCCAGCAGCAACCCCTACAGGGGATTCGACTTTGGC.